This T cell receptor (beta chain) was obtained from a study of human T cells and chemical hapten exposure. Original data processing: Across samples, TCR counts had a median of about 92,000 and ranged from roughly 23,224 to 700,000. TCRdb fed the RACE reads into MiXCR, producing one record per CDR3 protein. The V and J calls and clone size are TCRdb's, not the authors'. The profile covers about 140,000 distinct CDR3 sequences, with approximately 10% appearing a single time and roughly 1.4% taken by the ten largest. This clonotype was seen ten or more times. Time point indicated: patch test 2, 6 weeks after DPC sensitization. Treatment defined: therapeutic diphenylcyclopropenone sensitization with weekly scalp DPC. The sample in question was whole blood, obtained in connection with sensitization to the hapten diphenylcyclopropenone (DPC). The TCR was taken from a woman between 45 and 65 years old with alopecia areata. Some clones in this sample may be carry-over from other donors' samples.

CDR3 in amino acids: CASSKRQGGLAKNIQYF. The CDR3 DNA sequence: TGTGCCAGCAGTAAACGACAGGGTGGTCTAGCCAAAAACATTCAGTACTTC. The rearrangement links TRBV12-3 or TRBV12-4 to TRBJ2-4; 7 nucleotides match TRBD1. This CDR3 has 17 residues. Trimming removed 5 bases from V and 0 bases from J; junction bases left unmatched: 10.